This T cell receptor (beta chain) was captured by sequencing in a study of blood T cells in healthy people across ages. Findings and limits, study-wide: Higher diversity and more naive CD4+ cells were features of long-lived donors, compared to aged donors. Per million T cells, TCR beta diversity dropped about linearly as age rose. Naive T cell percentage showed a strong correlation with TCR beta diversity.

A sample-barcoded 5' primer and a J-beta primer mix were used in a second PCR of roughly 6 to 12 cycles. Every cDNA molecule bore a tag from a template-switch adaptor containing 12 random nucleotides. Using its own MiXCR run on the 5' RACE reads, TCRdb lists one record per CDR3 protein. The data show some 900,000 distinct CDR3 sequences, 48% seen once. The sample holds a few counts of this clonotype. The antigen is undetermined. Trimming stripped 6 bases from V and 3 bases from J, with 15 bases between. Germline V CDR1 and CDR2: SGHTA, FQGNSA. The CDR3 covers 15 residues. Sequencing was done on a sample of blood. The rearrangement links TRBV7-2 to TRBJ1-5, with D tentatively TRBD1 (5 bases). This sequence originates from a man aged 30 to 45 in good health. In DNA form, the CDR3 reads TGTGCCAGCAGTCTACCGGGCAGGGTCAATCAGCCCCAGCATTTT. It translates to CASSLPGRVNQPQHF.